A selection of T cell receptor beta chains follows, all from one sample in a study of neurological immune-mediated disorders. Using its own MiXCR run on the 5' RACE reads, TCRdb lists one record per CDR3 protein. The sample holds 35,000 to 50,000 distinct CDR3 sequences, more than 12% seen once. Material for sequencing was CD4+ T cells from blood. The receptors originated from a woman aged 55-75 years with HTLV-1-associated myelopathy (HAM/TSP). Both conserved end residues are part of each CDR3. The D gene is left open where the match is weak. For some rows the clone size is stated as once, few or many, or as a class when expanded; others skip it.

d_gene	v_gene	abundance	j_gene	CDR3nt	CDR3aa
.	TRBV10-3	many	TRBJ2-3	TGTGCCACCGCGGACGTAATCACAGATACGCAGTATTTT	CATADVITDTQYF
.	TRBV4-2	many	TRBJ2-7	TGTGCCAGCAGCCAAGATCCGGGGAGCGGCTACGAGCAGTACTTC	CASSQDPGSGYEQYF
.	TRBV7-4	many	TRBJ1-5	TGTGCCAGCAGCTTTCCGACGGAGAGGATGGATCAGCCCCAGCATTTT	CASSFPTERMDQPQHF
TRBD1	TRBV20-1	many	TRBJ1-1	TGCAGTGCTAGCCTTACAGGGGACAGCCATGAAGCTTTCTTT	CSASLTGDSHEAFF
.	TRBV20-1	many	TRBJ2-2	TGCAGTGCTAGAGCGGGGGATGATACCGGGGAGCTGTTTTTT	CSARAGDDTGELFF
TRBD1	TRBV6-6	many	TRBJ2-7	TGTGCCAGCAGCTCCGACAGGGTTGGTTCCTACGAGCAGTACTTC	CASSSDRVGSYEQYF
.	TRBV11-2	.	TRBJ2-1	TGTGCCAGCAGCTCGAGTGTGCCCGGTGAGCAGTTCTTC	CASSSSVPGEQFF
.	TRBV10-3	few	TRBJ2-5	TGTGCCATCAGCCCCCGGGACAAAGAGACCCAGTACTTC	CAISPRDKETQYF
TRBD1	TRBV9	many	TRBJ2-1	TGTGCCAGCAGCGTATCCGGGACAGGCGGCTACAATGAGCAGTTCTTC	CASSVSGTGGYNEQFF
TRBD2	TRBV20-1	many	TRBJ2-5	TGCAGTGCTAGACTTTCTAGCGGGGGGCCTTGGGTTCGCGAGACCCAGTACTTC	CSARLSSGGPWVRETQYF
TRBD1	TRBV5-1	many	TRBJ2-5	TGCGCCAGCAGCTTAACCGGGACAGGGGATGAGGCCCAGTACTTC	CASSLTGTGDEAQYF
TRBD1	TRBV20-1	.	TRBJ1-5	TGCAGTGCTTCCGGGACAGGCAATCAGCCCCAGCATTTT	CSASGTGNQPQHF
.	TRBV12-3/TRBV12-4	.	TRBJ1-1	TGTGCCAGCAGTTCCGGAAGAACGGGAACTGAAGCTTTCTTT	CASSSGRTGTEAFF
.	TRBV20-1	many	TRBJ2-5	TGCAGTGCCCCGGACGGGCGGACCCAGTACTTC	CSAPDGRTQYF
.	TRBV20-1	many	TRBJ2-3	TGCAGTGCTAGTGGGGGGTTTGCCACAGATACGCAGTATTTT	CSASGGFATDTQYF
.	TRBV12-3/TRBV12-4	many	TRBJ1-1	TGTGCCAGCAGTCCACTCGGTCGCGGCACTGAAGCTTTCTTT	CASSPLGRGTEAFF
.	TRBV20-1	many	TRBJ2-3	TGCAGTGCTAGAGATCCGCGGAGCGGCACAGATACGCAGTATTTT	CSARDPRSGTDTQYF
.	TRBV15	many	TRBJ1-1	TGTGCCACCAGCAGAGATTTCTCACAAACGACCGCTTTCTTT	CATSRDFSQTTAFF
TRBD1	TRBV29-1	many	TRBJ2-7	TGCAGCGTACGGACATCCGGGACAGGGACCGAGCAGTACTTC	CSVRTSGTGTEQYF
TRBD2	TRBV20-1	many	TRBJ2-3	TGCAGTGCCCTTTCCCGGGGGGGCCAGGATACGCAGTATTTT	CSALSRGGQDTQYF
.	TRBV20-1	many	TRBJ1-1	TGCAGTGCTAGAGAAGTTGGGCGTCCTACTGAAGCTTTCTTT	CSAREVGRPTEAFF
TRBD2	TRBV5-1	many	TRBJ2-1	TGCGCCAGCAGCCCAACCGGGACTATCCTGCAGTTCTTC	CASSPTGTILQFF
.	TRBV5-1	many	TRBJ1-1	TGCGCCAGCAGCTTGGATTGGATGAACACTGAAGCTTTCTTT	CASSLDWMNTEAFF
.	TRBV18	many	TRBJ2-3	TGTGCCAGCTCCCTTCTAGCGCGCACAGATACGCAGTATTTT	CASSLLARTDTQYF
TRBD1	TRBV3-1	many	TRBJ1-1	TGTGCCAGCAGCCAAAGGGGACAGTGGAACACTGAAGCTTTCTTT	CASSQRGQWNTEAFF
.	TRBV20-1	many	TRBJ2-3	TGCAGTGCTAGACCGGGACACCTGACAGATACGCAGTATTTT	CSARPGHLTDTQYF
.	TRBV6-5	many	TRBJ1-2	TGTGCCAGCAGTTACGGCGTCTACTATGGCTACACCTTC	CASSYGVYYGYTF
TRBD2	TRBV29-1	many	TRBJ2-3	TGCAGCGTGCAGACTAGCGGGGCCTTAAGGAATACGCAGTATTTT	CSVQTSGALRNTQYF
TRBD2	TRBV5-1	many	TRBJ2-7	TGCGCCAGCAGCCTGGGGACTAGCGGGGGCGTCGACGAGCAGTACTTC	CASSLGTSGGVDEQYF
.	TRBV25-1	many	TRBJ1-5	TGTGCCAGCAGTGATCGTGGGTACAATCAGCCCCAGCATTTT	CASSDRGYNQPQHF
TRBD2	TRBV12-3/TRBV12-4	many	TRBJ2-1	TGTGCCAGCAGCCAAGGACGAGGGACTAGCGGGTTTAATGAGCAGTTCTTC	CASSQGRGTSGFNEQFF
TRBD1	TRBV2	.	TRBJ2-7	TGTGCCAGCAGTGTCGGTCCGGGACAGGGCACCTACGAGAAGTACTTC	CASSVGPGQGTYEKYF
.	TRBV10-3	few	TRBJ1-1	TGTGCCATCAGTACGACAGGCGCCATGAACACTGAAGCTTTCTTT	CAISTTGAMNTEAFF
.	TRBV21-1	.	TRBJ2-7	TGTGCCAGCAAACCAACCCCGTCGTCCCCTGAGCAGTACTTC	CASKPTPSSPEQYF
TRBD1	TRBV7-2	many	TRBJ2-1	TGTGCCAGCAGCTTAGTGGGGGGACAGGGGGCTTACAATGAGCAGTTCTTC	CASSLVGGQGAYNEQFF
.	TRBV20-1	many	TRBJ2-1	TGCAGTGCTAGAGATAACGGGCGGGGTGGGTTCAATGAGCAGTTCTTC	CSARDNGRGGFNEQFF
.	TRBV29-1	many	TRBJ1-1	TGCAGCGTTGAAGGGGAGGGGGACACTGAAGCTTTCTTT	CSVEGEGDTEAFF
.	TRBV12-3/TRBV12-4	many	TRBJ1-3	TGTGCCAGCAGTTTAAGTCAGGCCTTCTCTGGAAACACCATATATTTT	CASSLSQAFSGNTIYF
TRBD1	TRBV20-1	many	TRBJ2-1	TGCAGTGCTACGCCAGGGGGCAATGAGCAGTTCTTC	CSATPGGNEQFF
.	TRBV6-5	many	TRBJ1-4	TGTGCCAGCAGTTACGGAACCCCGGCGGGGAATGAAAAACTGTTTTTT	CASSYGTPAGNEKLFF
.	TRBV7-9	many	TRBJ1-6	TGTGCCAGCCAACCGTCGGGAAGTCGTAATTCACCCCTCCACTTT	CASQPSGSRNSPLHF
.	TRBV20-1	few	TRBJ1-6	TGCAGTGCCACCACCATCGGGGCTAATTTACCCCTCCACTTT	CSATTIGANLPLHF
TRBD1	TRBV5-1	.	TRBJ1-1	TGCGCCAGCAGCGACAGGGGGGCGGACACTGAAGCTTTCTTT	CASSDRGADTEAFF